The 18 T cell receptor beta chains below were found in one sample sequenced in a study of response to subunit inactivated influenza vaccine (dated by TCRdb to 2017 to 2018). Receptor libraries were prepared by RT-PCR. The data were produced on an Illumina HiSeq 2500. Using fastp at Q25 and MiXCR, TCRdb reprocessed the public reads and kept productive beta chains. Here each entry gathers all rows of one CDR3 protein and keeps the most common genes and DNA. The sample table holds hundreds of thousands of distinct CDR3 sequences, of which over 11% were seen once. Around 7.3% of the sample is taken by the ten largest. Here the sequenced sample was PBMCs from blood, taken about 14 days before vaccination. The receptors derive from a man in his fifties who received an inactivated influenza vaccine. Donor details come from another sample of the same person, matched by shared clones.

The genes are TRBV2 and TRBJ2-7; possible D gene TRBD1, 6 bases. Germline-derived CDR1 and CDR2 are SNHLY and FYNNEI. V was shortened by 3 bases and J by 6 bases, with 12 bases between the two germline ends. The CDR3 is made up of 13 amino acids. The chain's CDR3 is CASSDTGPGEQYF. The DNA for the CDR3 is TGTGCCAGCAGTGACACAGGGCCCGGCGAGCAGTACTTC.

The sample holds a few counts of this clonotype. The rearrangement joins TRBV2 to TRBJ2-6; the D is unclear. Germline V gene data show CDR1 as SNHLY and CDR2 as FYNNEI. Trimming took 6 bases from V and 2 from J, leaving 14 bases between them. The CDR3 has 16 amino acids. The CDR3 reads CASRTIPLAGANVLTF. CDR3 bases: TGTGCCAGCAGGACCATCCCTCTGGCTGGGGCCAACGTCCTGACTTTC.

V is TRBV10-3 and J is TRBJ2-4; perhaps TRBD2 as D (5 bases). The V and J ends lost 0 bases and 0 bases respectively, with 12 bases between them. From germline, CDR1 is ENHRY and CDR2 SYGVKD. The CDR3 spans 17 residues. CDR3 coding DNA: TGTGCCATCAGTGAGTCTTCTGGCGGGCTAGCCAAAAACATTCAGTACTTC. As protein: CAISESSGGLAKNIQYF.

This chain links TRBV15 with TRBJ2-7, with TRBD1 matching 7 bases. The germline gives CDR1 LNHNV, CDR2 YYDKDF (reference sequence). The CDR3 totals 14 residues. The V segment lost 2 bases and the J segment 1 base; nucleotides outside the gene matches: 2. The CDR3 DNA is TGTGCCACCAGCAGAATGGGACAGTCCTACGAGCAGTACTTC. This encodes CATSRMGQSYEQYF.

This clonotype was counted between two and nine times. The chain is built from TRBV10-3 and TRBJ1-4, with D unresolved. V lost 5 bases to trimming and J lost 5 bases, with 6 bases between them. CDR3 length equals 12 residues. Germline CDR1 is ENHRY and CDR2 is SYGVKD. The CDR3 is CAISSGNEKLFF. CDR3 in DNA: TGTGCCATCAGTAGCGGGAATGAAAAACTGTTTTTT.

This clonotype was counted only a few times. V gene TRBV6-1 combines with J gene TRBJ2-2; D possibly uses TRBD1 or TRBD2 (6 bases each). The CDR3 sequence is 18 residues long. V was trimmed by 7 bases and J by 0 bases, leaving 21 bases between them. Germline loops: CDR1 MNHNS, CDR2 SASEGT. Here the CDR3 DNA reads TGTGCCAGCACCCTATCTGTAGGGGGACTCCCGAACACCGGGGAGCTGTTTTTT. This encodes CASTLSVGGLPNTGELFF.

The gene calls are TRBV20-1 and TRBJ2-5; possibly TRBD1 or TRBD2 for D (5 bases each). V was shortened by 1 base and J by 5 bases, with 23 bases between the two germline ends. The CDR3 loop spans 17 amino acids. The germline V gene has CDR1 DFQATT and CDR2 SNEGSKA (reference sequence). This CDR3 is CSARAGMTGVRSETQYF. DNA for the CDR3: TGCAGTGCTAGAGCAGGGATGACCGGGGTCAGAAGCGAGACCCAGTACTTC.

Only a few counts were recorded for this clonotype. The genes are TRBV28 and TRBJ1-2; D gene ambiguous. Germline V gene lookup returns CDR1 MDHEN and CDR2 SYDVKM. Trimming took off 6 bases at V and 6 bases at J, with 11 bases between the two ends. The CDR3 runs to 12 residues. This chain's CDR3 is CASRAWENGYTF. The CDR3 coding sequence is TGTGCCAGCAGGGCCTGGGAAAATGGCTACACCTTC.

Only a few counts were recorded for this clonotype. The chain carries TRBV10-2 and TRBJ2-1; D not certain. V shed 4 bases and J shed 10 bases, with 17 bases lying between them. The CDR3 extends over 14 amino acids. Germline lookup yields CDR1 WSHSY and CDR2 SAAADI. CDR3 loop: CASSVLAVHREQFF. CDR3 bases: TGCGCCAGCAGTGTTCTGGCGGTCCACCGAGAGCAGTTCTTC.

This clonotype was counted between two and nine times. The chain is built from TRBV5-1 and TRBJ2-3, with no clear D. Germline values: CDR1 SGHRS, CDR2 YFSETQ. The V and J ends lost 0 bases and 4 bases respectively, with 12 bases between them. The CDR3 is 15 amino acids. The CDR3 DNA sequence: TGCGCCAGCAGCTTGGGAGTAGGGTCCCCAGATACGCAGTATTTT. Translating gives CASSLGVGSPDTQYF. Full variable domain (outside the CDR3, taken from reference TRBV5-1 and TRBJ2-3): KAGVTQTPRYLIKTRGQQVTLSCSPISGHRSVSWYQQTPGQGLQFLFEYFSETQRNKGNFPGRFSGRQFSNSRSEMNVSTLELGDSALYLCASSLGVGSPDTQYFGPGTRLTVL.

The chain combines TRBV6-5 with TRBJ1-5; D ambiguous. The CDR3 length is 15 residues. Germline CDR1 is MNHEY and CDR2 is SVGAGI. V shed 2 bases and J shed 4 bases, with 12 bases lying between them. The CDR3: CASSYMDQSNQPQHF. The CDR3 DNA reads as TGTGCCAGCAGTTACATGGATCAGAGTAATCAGCCCCAGCATTTT.

Here the CDR3 reads CASSPIGFGGLYEQYF. The CDR3 region has the DNA TGTGCCAGCTCACCAATAGGGTTCGGGGGCCTCTACGAGCAGTACTTC. The genes are TRBV18 and TRBJ2-7; D possibly uses TRBD1 or TRBD2 (6 bases each). With 2 bases removed from V and 3 bases from J, the gap between germline ends came to 17 bases. The CDR3 extends over 16 amino acids. CDR1 and CDR2 (germline): KGHSH, LQKENI.

Ten or more counts support this clonotype. The V and J genes are TRBV11-1 and TRBJ2-3; perhaps TRBD2 as D (6 bases). V dropped 4 bases and J dropped 0 bases, with 11 bases sitting between them. The germline CDR1 and CDR2 sequences are SGHAT and FQDESV (reference sequence). This CDR3 has 15 amino acids. The CDR3 protein is CASSSWGGSTDTQYF. The CDR3 DNA reads TGTGCCAGCAGCTCTTGGGGAGGTAGCACAGATACGCAGTATTTT.

This sequence joins TRBV6-4 and TRBJ2-1; D tentatively fits TRBD1 or TRBD2 (7 bases each). Germline V gives CDR1 MRHNA, CDR2 SNTAGT. The CDR3 consists of 17 residues. Trimming removed 4 bases from V and 2 bases from J, with 18 bases in between. CDR3 loop: CASSAGGGQRTYNEQFF. CDR3 in DNA: TGTGCCAGCAGTGCAGGGGGGGGACAGCGAACCTACAATGAGCAGTTCTTC.

This clonotype has a handful of counts. In DNA, the CDR3 is TGCAGTGCTATTGAGGGTACCCACGAGCAGTACTTC. Encoded protein: CSAIEGTHEQYF. The chain is built from TRBV20-1 and TRBJ2-7; D may be TRBD2 (5 bases). V lost 4 bases to trimming and J lost 5 bases, with 12 bases between them. The CDR3 extends over 12 amino acids. Per the germline V gene, CDR1 is DFQATT and CDR2 is SNEGSKA (reference sequence).

The chain recombines TRBV5-1 with TRBJ2-2, with D unclear. Trimming took 2 bases from V and 2 from J, leaving 10 bases between them. From germline, CDR1 is SGHRS and CDR2 YFSETQ. The CDR3 extends over 15 amino acids. The CDR3 bases are TGCGCCAGCAGCTTAAATCCCGAAAACACCGGGGAGCTGTTTTTT. Translation gives CASSLNPENTGELFF.

This clonotype occurred a few times. This chain joins TRBV20-1 and TRBJ2-5, with TRBD2 matching 10 bases. Germline V CDR1 and CDR2: DFQATT, SNEGSKA (reference sequence). The CDR3 loop spans 14 amino acids. V lost 6 bases to trimming and J lost 2 bases; unmatched junction nucleotides: 6. DNA of the CDR3: TGCAGTGCCATAGCGGGAGGTCGTCAAGAGACCCAGTACTTC. This gives the protein CSAIAGGRQETQYF.

The gene calls are TRBV6-5 and TRBJ1-6, with D unresolved. CDR3 length equals 16 residues. Germline V gene data show CDR1 as MNHEY and CDR2 as SVGAGI. Trimming shortened V by 0 bases and J by 11 bases, and 17 bases separated the two germline ends. The CDR3 DNA follows: TGTGCCAGCAGTTACTCTCGGTCGGGTGTAAGGCCACCCCTCCACTTT. Residues: CASSYSRSGVRPPLHF.